This T cell receptor beta chain originates from a study of T cell responses to AZD1222 COVID-19 vaccine. Overall study results and limits: Once two AZD1222 doses were given, Spike-specific TCR breadth and depth went up. White British donors predominated, females outnumbered males, and clonal diversity was possibly underestimated. CD4 TCRs linked to vaccination spanned spike, dominating at 160-218 and 743-854.

The repertoire was sequenced with immunoSEQ multiplex PCR; TCRdb's copy has only in-frame clones and lacks some. The data show 95,000 to 120,000 clones, with over 85% seen just once and about 3% held by the top ten. Per the germline V gene, CDR1 is LGHNA and CDR2 is YSLEER. The CDR3 is 18 residues long. Trimming shortened V by 4 bases and J by 0 bases, and 21 bases separated the two germline ends. As for this clone: The antigen is not known.

The clonotype comes from an adult in good health. The chain is built from TRBV4-3 and TRBJ1-2; D not resolved. This sample comprised peripheral blood, obtained on day 0 of MenACWY control vaccination. The CDR3 DNA sequence: TGCGCCAGCAGCCTCCTGCCTTCTAAACAGCCGACTAACTATGGCTACACCTTC. Amino acid sequence: CASSLLPSKQPTNYGYTF.